These 2 T cell receptor beta chains share one sample of origin, sequenced in a study of cytomegalovirus exposure and HLA in healthy donors. PCR amplification relied on 60 Vbeta primers (plus 13 Jbeta primers). This table comes from immunoSEQ multiplex PCR, and its TCRdb copy is limited to in-frame clones, with some not included. Among around 180,000 clones, approximately 88% were seen once, and the ten largest hold approximately 0.26%. The specimen sequenced was PBMCs. The receptors here all came from a boy between 10 and 17 years old in good health and CMV-seronegative.

Concerning this clone: This specimen includes other DNA sequences encoding the same CDR3. The chain employs TRBV9 and TRBJ2-1; D may be TRBD2 (6 bases). CDR3 length: 14 residues. In germline, CDR1 is SGDLS, CDR2 YYNGEE. Trimming removed 0 bases at V and 2 bases at J, with 6 bases between. The CDR3 DNA follows: TGTGCCAGCAGCGTAGGACTAGCCTACAATGAGCAGTTCTTC. Protein: CASSVGLAYNEQFF.

V is TRBV4-1 and J is TRBJ1-6; D not resolved. Trimming cost V 0 bases and J 6 bases, with 9 bases left between them. CDR3 length: 15 residues. Germline lookup yields CDR1 MGHRA and CDR2 YSYEKL. The CDR3 sequence: CASSQDRTANSPLHF. CDR3 sequence (DNA): TGCGCCAGCAGCCAAGATAGAACAGCTAATTCACCCCTCCACTTT.